The source of this TCR beta chain is a study of T cells in tumors after PD-1 blockade. This clone was seen more than once but under ten times. Here immunoSEQ multiplex PCR was the method, and the copy in TCRdb shows in-frame clones only, minus some. The profile shows about 33,000 clones, approximately 78% of them singletons. Trimming removed 3 bases from V and 6 bases from J, with 9 bases in between. Germline V lookup: CDR1 KGHSH, CDR2 LQKENI. This CDR3 is built from 13 residues. The chain links TRBV18 to TRBJ2-1; D may be TRBD1 (5 bases). The sequence came from a human donor with basal cell carcinoma. This material consisted of PBMCs, taken before anti-PD-1 treatment. Here the CDR3 DNA reads TGTGCCAGCTCACCGGGGCTATTCAATGAGCAGTTCTTC. Translating gives CASSPGLFNEQFF.